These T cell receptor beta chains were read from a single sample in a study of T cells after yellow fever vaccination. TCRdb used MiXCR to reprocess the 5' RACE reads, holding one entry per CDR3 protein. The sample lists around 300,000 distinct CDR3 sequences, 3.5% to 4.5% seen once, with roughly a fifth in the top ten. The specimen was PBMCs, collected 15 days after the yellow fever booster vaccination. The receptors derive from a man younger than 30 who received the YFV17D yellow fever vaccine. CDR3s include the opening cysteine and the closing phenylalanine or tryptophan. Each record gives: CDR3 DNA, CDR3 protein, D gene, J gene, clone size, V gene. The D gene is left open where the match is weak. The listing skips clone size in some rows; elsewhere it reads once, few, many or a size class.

cdr3_nt: TGTGCCAGCAGCTTTAATCCCCAAGAGACCCAGTACTTC
cdr3_aa: CASSFNPQETQYF
d_call: -
j_call: TRBJ2-5
clone_size: many
v_call: TRBV7-9

cdr3_nt: TGTGCCAGCAGTTACTTGACAGGATCGCCCACTGAAGCTTTCTTT
cdr3_aa: CASSYLTGSPTEAFF
d_call: -
j_call: TRBJ1-1
clone_size: many
v_call: TRBV6-2/TRBV6-3

cdr3_nt: TGTGCCAGCAGCCAGGGCCTTTACAATCAGCCCCAGCATTTT
cdr3_aa: CASSQGLYNQPQHF
d_call: -
j_call: TRBJ1-5
clone_size: -
v_call: TRBV3-1

cdr3_nt: TGTGCCAGCTCAGTCCGGCCGGGTTTCGGGGAGACCCAGTACTTC
cdr3_aa: CASSVRPGFGETQYF
d_call: -
j_call: TRBJ2-5
clone_size: many
v_call: TRBV18

cdr3_nt: TGCGCCAGCACCGACTTGCCAGGGCACACTGAAGCTTTCTTT
cdr3_aa: CASTDLPGHTEAFF
d_call: -
j_call: TRBJ1-1
clone_size: many
v_call: TRBV4-1

cdr3_nt: TGTGCCAGCAGTGAAGCGGGACGGGCCTCTGGAAACACCATATATTTT
cdr3_aa: CASSEAGRASGNTIYF
d_call: -
j_call: TRBJ1-3
clone_size: -
v_call: TRBV6-1

cdr3_nt: TGTGCCAGCTCACTTAACCGGGACGGAAATGAAAAACTGTTTTTT
cdr3_aa: CASSLNRDGNEKLFF
d_call: -
j_call: TRBJ1-4
clone_size: few
v_call: TRBV18

cdr3_nt: TGCGCCAGCAAGACAGGGGACAATTCACCCCTCCACTTT
cdr3_aa: CASKTGDNSPLHF
d_call: TRBD1
j_call: TRBJ1-6
clone_size: many
v_call: TRBV5-1

cdr3_nt: TGCGCCAGCAGCTTGGACCCACCGAACACTGAAGCTTTCTTT
cdr3_aa: CASSLDPPNTEAFF
d_call: -
j_call: TRBJ1-1
clone_size: many
v_call: TRBV5-1

cdr3_nt: TGTGCCATCAGTGTGGACCCCCCAAATGGGGCCAACGTCCTGACTTTC
cdr3_aa: CAISVDPPNGANVLTF
d_call: -
j_call: TRBJ2-6
clone_size: few
v_call: TRBV10-3

cdr3_nt: TGCGCCAGCAGCTTAACCGGGCTAGGACAGCTCCAAGAGACCCAGTACTTC
cdr3_aa: CASSLTGLGQLQETQYF
d_call: -
j_call: TRBJ2-5
clone_size: -
v_call: TRBV5-1

cdr3_nt: TGTGCCAGCAGTAAGCAGACAGGGGATCAGCCCCAGCATTTT
cdr3_aa: CASSKQTGDQPQHF
d_call: TRBD1
j_call: TRBJ1-5
clone_size: -
v_call: TRBV6-5